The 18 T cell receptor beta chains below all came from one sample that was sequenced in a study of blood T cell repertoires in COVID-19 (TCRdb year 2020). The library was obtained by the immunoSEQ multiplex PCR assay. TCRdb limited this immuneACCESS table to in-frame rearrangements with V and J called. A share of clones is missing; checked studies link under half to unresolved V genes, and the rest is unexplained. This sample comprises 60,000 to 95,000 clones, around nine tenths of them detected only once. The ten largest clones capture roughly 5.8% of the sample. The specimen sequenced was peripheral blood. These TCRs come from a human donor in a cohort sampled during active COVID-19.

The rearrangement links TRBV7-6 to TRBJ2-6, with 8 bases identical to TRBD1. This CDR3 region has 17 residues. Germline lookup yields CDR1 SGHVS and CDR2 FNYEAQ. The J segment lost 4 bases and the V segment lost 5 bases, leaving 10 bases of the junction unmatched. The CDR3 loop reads CASSRPSTGVGANVLTF. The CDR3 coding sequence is TGTGCCAGCAGCCGCCCTTCGACAGGGGTCGGGGCCAACGTCCTGACTTTC. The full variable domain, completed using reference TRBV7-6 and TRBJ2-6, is GAGVSQSPRYKVTKRGQDVALRCDPISGHVSLYWYRQALGQGPEFLTYFNYEAQQDKSGLPNDRFSAERPEGSISTLTIQRTEQRDSAMYRCASSRPSTGVGANVLTFGAGSRLTVL.

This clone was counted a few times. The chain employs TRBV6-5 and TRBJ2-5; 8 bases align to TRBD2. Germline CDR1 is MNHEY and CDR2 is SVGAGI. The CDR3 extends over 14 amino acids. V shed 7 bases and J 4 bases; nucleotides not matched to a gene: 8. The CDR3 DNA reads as TGTGCCAGCACGATCCGGGGGGGACGAGAGACCCAGTACTTC. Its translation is CASTIRGGRETQYF.

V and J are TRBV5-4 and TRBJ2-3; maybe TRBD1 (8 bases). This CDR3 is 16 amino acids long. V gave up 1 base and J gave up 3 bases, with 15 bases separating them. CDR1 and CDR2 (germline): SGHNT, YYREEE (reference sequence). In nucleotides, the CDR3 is TGTGCCAGCAGCTTGCCCAACAGGGGGGGGACAGATACGCAGTATTTT. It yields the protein CASSLPNRGGTDTQYF.

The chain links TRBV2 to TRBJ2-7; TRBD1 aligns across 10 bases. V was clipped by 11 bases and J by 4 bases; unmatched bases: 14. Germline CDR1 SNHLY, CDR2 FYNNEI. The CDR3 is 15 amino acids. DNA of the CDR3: TGTGCCCTTACTCTCCGGGACAGGGGTAGGTACGAGCAGTACTTC. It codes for CALTLRDRGRYEQYF.

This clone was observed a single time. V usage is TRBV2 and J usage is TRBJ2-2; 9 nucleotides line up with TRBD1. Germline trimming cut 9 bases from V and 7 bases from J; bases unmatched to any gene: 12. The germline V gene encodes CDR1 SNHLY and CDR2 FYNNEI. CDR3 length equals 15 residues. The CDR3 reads CASRVQGAHGGELFF. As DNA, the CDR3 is TGTGCCAGTCGTGTACAGGGGGCGCATGGCGGGGAGCTGTTTTTT.

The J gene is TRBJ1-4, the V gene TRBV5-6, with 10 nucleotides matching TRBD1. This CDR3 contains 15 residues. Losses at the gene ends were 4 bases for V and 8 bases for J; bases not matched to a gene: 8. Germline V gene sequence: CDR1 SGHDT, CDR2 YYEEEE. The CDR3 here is CASSTGTGVREKLFF. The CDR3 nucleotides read TGTGCCAGCAGCACAGGGACAGGGGTACGGGAAAAACTGTTTTTT.

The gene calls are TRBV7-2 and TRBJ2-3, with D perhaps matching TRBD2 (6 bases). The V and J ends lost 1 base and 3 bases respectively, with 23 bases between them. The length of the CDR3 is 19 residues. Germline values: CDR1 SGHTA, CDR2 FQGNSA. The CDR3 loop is CASSLVLGVWGVKTDTQYF. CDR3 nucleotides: TGTGCCAGCAGCTTAGTCCTAGGGGTATGGGGGGTTAAAACAGATACGCAGTATTTT.

Here the CDR3 DNA reads TGTGCCAGTTGCGCAGGTCGTCAGCCCCAGCATTTT. It specifies CASCAGRQPQHF. The chain has TRBV19 and TRBJ1-5; D gene unclear. CDR1 LNHDA and CDR2 SQIVND come from the germline V gene (reference sequence). CDR3 length equals 12 residues. V was trimmed by 8 bases and J by 6 bases, leaving 11 bases between them.

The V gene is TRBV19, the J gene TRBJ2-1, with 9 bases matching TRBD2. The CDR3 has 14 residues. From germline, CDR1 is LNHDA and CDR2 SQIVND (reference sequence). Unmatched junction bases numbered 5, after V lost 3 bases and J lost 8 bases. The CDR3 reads CASSIGRGGHEQFF. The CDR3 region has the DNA TGTGCCAGTAGTATCGGGCGGGGGGGCCATGAGCAGTTCTTC. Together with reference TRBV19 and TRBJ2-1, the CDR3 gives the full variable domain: DGGITQSPKYLFRKEGQNVTLSCEQNLNHDAMYWYRQDPGQGLRLIYYSQIVNDFQKGDIAEGYSVSREKKESFPLTVTSAQKNPTAFYLCASSIGRGGHEQFFGPGTRLTVL.

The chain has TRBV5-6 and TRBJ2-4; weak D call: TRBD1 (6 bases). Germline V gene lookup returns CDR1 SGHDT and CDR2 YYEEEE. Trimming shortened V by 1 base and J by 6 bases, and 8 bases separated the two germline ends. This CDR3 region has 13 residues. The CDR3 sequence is CASSLLDRNIQYF. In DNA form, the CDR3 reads TGTGCCAGCAGCTTGTTGGACAGAAACATTCAGTACTTC.

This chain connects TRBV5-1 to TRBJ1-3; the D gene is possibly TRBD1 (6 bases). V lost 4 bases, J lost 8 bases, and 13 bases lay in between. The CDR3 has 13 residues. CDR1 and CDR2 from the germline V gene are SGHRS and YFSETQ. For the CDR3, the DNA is TGCGCCAGCAGCAGACAGGATCGAGACACCATATATTTT. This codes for CASSRQDRDTIYF.

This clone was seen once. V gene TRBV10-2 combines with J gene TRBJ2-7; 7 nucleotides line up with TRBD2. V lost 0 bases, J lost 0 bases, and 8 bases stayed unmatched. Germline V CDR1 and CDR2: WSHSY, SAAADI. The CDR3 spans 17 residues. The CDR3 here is CASSESVWGGSSYEQYF. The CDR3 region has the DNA TGCGCCAGCAGTGAGTCGGTTTGGGGGGGAAGCTCCTACGAGCAGTACTTC.

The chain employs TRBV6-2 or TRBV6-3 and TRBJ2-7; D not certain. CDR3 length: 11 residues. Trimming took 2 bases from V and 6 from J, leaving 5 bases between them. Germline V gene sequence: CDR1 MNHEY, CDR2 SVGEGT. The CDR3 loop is CASSYMSEQYF. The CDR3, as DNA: TGTGCCAGCAGTTACATGAGCGAGCAGTACTTC.

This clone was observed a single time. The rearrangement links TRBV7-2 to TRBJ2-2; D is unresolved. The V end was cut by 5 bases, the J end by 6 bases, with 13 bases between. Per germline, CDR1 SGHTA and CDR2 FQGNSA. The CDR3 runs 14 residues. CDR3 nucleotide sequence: TGTGCCAGCAGCCCTCAGATTACGCCCGGGGAGCTGTTTTTT. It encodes CASSPQITPGELFF.

The CDR3 sequence is CASHPGDRHNEQFF. The CDR3 bases are TGTGCCAGCCACCCTGGGGACAGACACAATGAGCAGTTCTTC. The chain combines TRBV7-9 with TRBJ2-1, with 7 bases that match TRBD1. The CDR3 length is 14 residues. Trimming at V came to 8 bases and at J to 5 bases, leaving 9 bases not matched to a gene. CDR1 is SEHNR and CDR2 is FQNEAQ in the germline V gene (reference sequence).

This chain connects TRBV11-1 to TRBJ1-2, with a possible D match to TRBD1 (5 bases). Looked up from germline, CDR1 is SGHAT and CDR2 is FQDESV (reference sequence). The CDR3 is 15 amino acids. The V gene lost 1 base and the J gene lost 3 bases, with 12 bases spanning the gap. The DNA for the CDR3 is TGTGCCAGCAGCTTAGGGTCGGACAAGGACTATGGCTACACCTTC. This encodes CASSLGSDKDYGYTF.

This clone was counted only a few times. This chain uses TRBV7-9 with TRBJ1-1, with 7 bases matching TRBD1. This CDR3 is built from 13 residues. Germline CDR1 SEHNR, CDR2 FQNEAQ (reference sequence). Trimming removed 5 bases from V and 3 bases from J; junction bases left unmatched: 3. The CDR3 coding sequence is TGTGCCAGCAGCATTACAGGGGACACTGAAGCTTTCTTT. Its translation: CASSITGDTEAFF.

This CDR3 is CASSLGNQEYF. The DNA of the CDR3 is TGTGCCAGCAGCTTAGGGAACCAGGAGTATTTT. This sequence joins TRBV7-9 and TRBJ2-3; no clear D gene. Germline loops: CDR1 SEHNR, CDR2 FQNEAQ (reference sequence). V lost 1 base and J lost 13, with 9 bases in between. The CDR3 has 11 amino acids.